Listed below are T cell receptor beta chains from one sample, sequenced in a study of shared clonotypes between healthy human individuals. Libraries were prepared by immunoSEQ multiplex PCR; TCRdb keeps only in-frame clonotypes and omits some of them. Of some 2,100,000 clones detected, approximately 96% appear once; the ten largest clones hold roughly 0.13%. Material: naive CD4+ T cells sorted from blood. The receptors were gathered from a man aged 18 to 35 in good health. Both conserved end residues are part of each CDR3. Each record gives: J gene, V gene, D gene, clone size, CDR3 protein, CDR3 DNA. A D gene is named only where the DNA matches it firmly. A clone size is listed for some rows: how often the clone was seen (once, few, many), or a class if it is expanded.

j_call: TRBJ2-1
v_call: TRBV4-3
d_call: .
clone_size: .
cdr3_aa: CASSQDTGSQIEQFF
cdr3_nt: TGCGCCAGCAGCCAAGATACCGGGAGTCAGATTGAGCAGTTCTTC

j_call: TRBJ1-4
v_call: TRBV5-4
d_call: .
clone_size: .
cdr3_aa: CASSKVTGIGTNEKLFF
cdr3_nt: TGTGCCAGCAGCAAAGTTACAGGGATAGGTACTAATGAAAAACTGTTTTTT

j_call: TRBJ1-1
v_call: TRBV6-1
d_call: .
clone_size: .
cdr3_aa: CASSEWLGGSLDTEAFF
cdr3_nt: TGTGCCAGCAGTGAATGGTTGGGGGGCTCTCTGGACACTGAAGCTTTCTTT

j_call: TRBJ2-4
v_call: TRBV4-2
d_call: TRBD2
clone_size: once
cdr3_aa: CASSQVAGGDKNIQYF
cdr3_nt: TGTGCCAGCAGCCAAGTAGCGGGGGGTGACAAAAACATTCAGTACTTC

j_call: TRBJ1-4
v_call: TRBV2
d_call: TRBD1
clone_size: .
cdr3_aa: CASSPQRPYRGRNEKLFF
cdr3_nt: TGTGCCAGCAGTCCCCAAAGACCCTACAGGGGGCGGAATGAAAAACTGTTTTTT

j_call: TRBJ2-2
v_call: TRBV30
d_call: .
clone_size: .
cdr3_aa: CAWSVLHGELFF
cdr3_nt: TGTGCCTGGAGTGTACTTCACGGGGAGCTGTTTTTT

j_call: TRBJ1-2
v_call: TRBV5-6
d_call: .
clone_size: .
cdr3_aa: CASSPPLGGYTF
cdr3_nt: TGTGCCAGCAGCCCGCCCCTAGGGGGCTACACCTTC

j_call: TRBJ2-7
v_call: TRBV7-9
d_call: TRBD1
clone_size: .
cdr3_aa: CASSFATPGTGSYEQYF
cdr3_nt: TGTGCCAGCAGCTTCGCAACCCCCGGGACAGGGAGCTACGAGCAGTACTTC

j_call: TRBJ2-5
v_call: TRBV9
d_call: .
clone_size: .
cdr3_aa: CASSVGRGQLGQETQYF
cdr3_nt: TGTGCCAGCAGCGTAGGCCGCGGCCAACTCGGTCAAGAGACCCAGTACTTC

j_call: TRBJ1-2
v_call: TRBV28
d_call: .
clone_size: .
cdr3_aa: CASSPRTENYGYTF
cdr3_nt: TGTGCCAGCAGTCCTCGGACCGAGAACTATGGCTACACCTTC

j_call: TRBJ2-7
v_call: TRBV10-3
d_call: .
clone_size: .
cdr3_aa: CATSGVGGSDEQYF
cdr3_nt: TGTGCCACCTCAGGGGTAGGGGGGTCGGACGAGCAGTACTTC

j_call: TRBJ2-3
v_call: TRBV7-2
d_call: .
clone_size: .
cdr3_aa: CASSPHPDTQYF
cdr3_nt: TGTGCCAGCAGCCCCCATCCGGATACGCAGTATTTT

j_call: TRBJ2-3
v_call: TRBV10-3
d_call: .
clone_size: once
cdr3_aa: CAISEGQPTDTQYF
cdr3_nt: TGTGCCATCAGTGAGGGACAGCCCACAGATACGCAGTATTTT

j_call: TRBJ1-2
v_call: TRBV25-1
d_call: .
clone_size: .
cdr3_aa: CASSTVGGYTF
cdr3_nt: TGTGCCAGCAGCACAGTGGGAGGCTACACCTTC

j_call: TRBJ2-1
v_call: TRBV6-1
d_call: TRBD2
clone_size: .
cdr3_aa: CASSDLAGGLSSYNEQFF
cdr3_nt: TGTGCCAGCAGTGACCTAGCGGGGGGGCTGAGCTCCTACAATGAGCAGTTCTTC

j_call: TRBJ1-1
v_call: TRBV18
d_call: .
clone_size: .
cdr3_aa: CASSTGGDGTEAFF
cdr3_nt: TGTGCCAGCTCGACGGGAGGGGACGGCACTGAAGCTTTCTTT

j_call: TRBJ1-1
v_call: TRBV19
d_call: .
clone_size: .
cdr3_aa: CASIPGKNTEAFF
cdr3_nt: TGTGCCAGTATACCAGGAAAGAACACTGAAGCTTTCTTT

j_call: TRBJ2-2
v_call: TRBV7-9
d_call: TRBD2
clone_size: once
cdr3_aa: CASSLALAGGFGELFF
cdr3_nt: TGTGCCAGCAGCTTAGCCCTAGCGGGAGGATTCGGGGAGCTGTTTTTT

j_call: TRBJ1-4
v_call: TRBV6-1
d_call: .
clone_size: .
cdr3_aa: CASQQVSGGNEKLFF
cdr3_nt: TGTGCCAGCCAACAGGTGTCCGGGGGAAATGAAAAACTGTTTTTT

j_call: TRBJ2-1
v_call: TRBV5-1
d_call: TRBD1
clone_size: .
cdr3_aa: CASSLASTGSSYNEQFF
cdr3_nt: TGCGCCAGCAGCTTGGCCTCGACAGGGAGCTCCTACAATGAGCAGTTCTTC

j_call: TRBJ2-1
v_call: TRBV6-6
d_call: .
clone_size: .
cdr3_aa: CASTPPRYNEQFF
cdr3_nt: TGTGCCAGCACCCCCCCCAGATACAATGAGCAGTTCTTC

j_call: TRBJ1-1
v_call: TRBV7-9
d_call: TRBD1
clone_size: .
cdr3_aa: CASSSGGGANTEAFF
cdr3_nt: TGTGCCAGCAGCTCAGGGGGTGGAGCGAACACTGAAGCTTTCTTT

j_call: TRBJ2-3
v_call: TRBV4-1
d_call: .
clone_size: .
cdr3_aa: CASSQLQVDTQYF
cdr3_nt: TGCGCCAGCAGCCAACTACAAGTAGATACGCAGTATTTT

j_call: TRBJ2-3
v_call: TRBV4-1
d_call: .
clone_size: .
cdr3_aa: CASADGTLTDTQYF
cdr3_nt: TGCGCCAGCGCTGACGGAACCCTCACAGATACGCAGTATTTT

j_call: TRBJ2-1
v_call: TRBV4-1
d_call: TRBD2
clone_size: .
cdr3_aa: CASSPASGVKYNEQFF
cdr3_nt: TGCGCCAGCAGCCCCGCTAGCGGGGTGAAATACAATGAGCAGTTCTTC

j_call: TRBJ1-2
v_call: TRBV5-1
d_call: TRBD1
clone_size: .
cdr3_aa: CASSSTGNPYGYTF
cdr3_nt: TGCGCCAGCAGCTCGACAGGGAACCCTTATGGCTACACCTTC

j_call: TRBJ2-7
v_call: TRBV7-2
d_call: TRBD1
clone_size: .
cdr3_aa: CASSLGRGLYEQYF
cdr3_nt: TGTGCCAGCAGCTTAGGCAGGGGGTTATACGAGCAGTACTTC

j_call: TRBJ2-6
v_call: TRBV2
d_call: TRBD1
clone_size: .
cdr3_aa: CASSDFRTGSSGANVLTF
cdr3_nt: TGTGCCAGCAGTGACTTCCGGACAGGATCCTCTGGGGCCAACGTCCTGACTTTC

j_call: TRBJ1-4
v_call: TRBV7-9
d_call: .
clone_size: .
cdr3_aa: CASSLTEINEKLFF
cdr3_nt: TGTGCCAGCAGCTTGACCGAAATCAATGAAAAACTGTTTTTT

j_call: TRBJ2-7
v_call: TRBV5-1
d_call: .
clone_size: once
cdr3_aa: CASSLGDGYEQYF
cdr3_nt: TGCGCCAGCAGCTTGGGGGACGGGTACGAGCAGTACTTC

j_call: TRBJ2-3
v_call: TRBV5-1
d_call: .
clone_size: .
cdr3_aa: CASSFRQGSTDTQYF
cdr3_nt: TGCGCCAGCAGCTTCCGCCAGGGTAGCACAGATACGCAGTATTTT

j_call: TRBJ2-3
v_call: TRBV5-1
d_call: .
clone_size: .
cdr3_aa: CASSLGDRDTQYF
cdr3_nt: TGCGCCAGCAGCTTGGGGGATCGGGATACGCAGTATTTT

j_call: TRBJ1-5
v_call: TRBV7-2
d_call: .
clone_size: .
cdr3_aa: CASSAGRGSQPQHF
cdr3_nt: TGTGCCAGCAGTGCCGGGAGGGGGAGTCAGCCCCAGCATTTT

j_call: TRBJ2-1
v_call: TRBV7-2
d_call: .
clone_size: once
cdr3_aa: CASSLQSSTHNEQFF
cdr3_nt: TGTGCCAGCAGCTTACAGAGCAGTACTCACAATGAGCAGTTCTTC

j_call: TRBJ2-5
v_call: TRBV25-1
d_call: TRBD2
clone_size: .
cdr3_aa: CASSELKGGGLQETQYF
cdr3_nt: TGTGCCAGCAGTGAATTGAAGGGCGGGGGGCTGCAAGAGACCCAGTACTTC

j_call: TRBJ2-7
v_call: TRBV2
d_call: .
clone_size: .
cdr3_aa: CASSEMFYEQYF
cdr3_nt: TGTGCCAGCAGTGAAATGTTTTACGAGCAGTACTTC

j_call: TRBJ1-2
v_call: TRBV28
d_call: .
clone_size: .
cdr3_aa: CASSLNGQGYTF
cdr3_nt: TGTGCCAGCAGTTTAAACGGGCAGGGCTACACCTTC

j_call: TRBJ1-1
v_call: TRBV18
d_call: TRBD1
clone_size: .
cdr3_aa: CASSPGQVNTEAFF
cdr3_nt: TGTGCCAGCTCACCTGGACAGGTGAACACTGAAGCTTTCTTT

j_call: TRBJ2-2
v_call: TRBV10-3
d_call: TRBD2
clone_size: .
cdr3_aa: CAISARLAGEANTGELFF
cdr3_nt: TGTGCCATCAGCGCTAGACTAGCGGGGGAGGCGAACACCGGGGAGCTGTTTTTT

j_call: TRBJ2-5
v_call: TRBV6-5
d_call: TRBD2
clone_size: .
cdr3_aa: CASTQKIYSGETQYF
cdr3_nt: TGTGCCAGCACTCAAAAGATTTATAGCGGGGAGACCCAGTACTTC

j_call: TRBJ2-2
v_call: TRBV5-1
d_call: TRBD2
clone_size: .
cdr3_aa: CASRFIAGTNTGELFF
cdr3_nt: TGCGCCAGCAGGTTTATAGCGGGGACGAACACCGGGGAGCTGTTTTTT

j_call: TRBJ2-6
v_call: TRBV5-1
d_call: TRBD1
clone_size: .
cdr3_aa: CASSRDRAPSGANVLTF
cdr3_nt: TGCGCCAGCTCCCGGGACAGGGCTCCATCTGGGGCCAACGTCCTGACTTTC

j_call: TRBJ1-4
v_call: TRBV25-1
d_call: .
clone_size: .
cdr3_aa: CASSERGEKLFF
cdr3_nt: TGTGCCAGCAGTGAAAGGGGGGAAAAACTGTTTTTT

j_call: TRBJ2-5
v_call: TRBV20-1
d_call: .
clone_size: .
cdr3_aa: CSASQGTQYF
cdr3_nt: TGCAGTGCTAGCCAGGGGACCCAGTACTTC

j_call: TRBJ2-5
v_call: TRBV7-2
d_call: TRBD2
clone_size: .
cdr3_aa: CASSPRLAGGQETQYF
cdr3_nt: TGTGCCAGCAGCCCCCGACTAGCGGGAGGCCAAGAGACCCAGTACTTC

j_call: TRBJ2-7
v_call: TRBV6-1
d_call: .
clone_size: .
cdr3_aa: CASSEPGRGGYEQYF
cdr3_nt: TGTGCCAGCAGTGAACCCGGCAGGGGGGGATACGAGCAGTACTTC

j_call: TRBJ2-6
v_call: TRBV30
d_call: TRBD1
clone_size: .
cdr3_aa: CAWGQGASGANVLTF
cdr3_nt: TGTGCCTGGGGGCAGGGGGCTTCTGGGGCCAACGTCCTGACTTTC

j_call: TRBJ1-2
v_call: TRBV9
d_call: .
clone_size: .
cdr3_aa: CASSGIRTANYGYTF
cdr3_nt: TGTGCCAGCAGCGGGATCAGGACGGCTAACTATGGCTACACCTTC

j_call: TRBJ2-5
v_call: TRBV7-2
d_call: .
clone_size: once
cdr3_aa: CASSLIAVRETQYF
cdr3_nt: TGTGCCAGCAGCTTAATAGCGGTTCGGGAGACCCAGTACTTC

j_call: TRBJ2-3
v_call: TRBV6-6
d_call: .
clone_size: .
cdr3_aa: CASSLGPDTQYF
cdr3_nt: TGTGCCAGCAGTTTGGGGCCAGATACGCAGTATTTT